Listed here are 13 T cell receptor beta chains from one sample, sequenced in a study of graft-versus-host responses after intestinal transplantation (dated by TCRdb to the early 2020s). The antigens of these receptors remain unknown. Library prep was done by the immunoSEQ multiplex PCR assay. Here the immuneACCESS table is served through TCRdb, limited to in-frame sequences with V and J called. Missing clones are a known gap in these copies; in checked studies unresolved V genes cover under half, and the rest lacks a known reason. The sample table holds 80,000 to 100,000 clones, of which around 90% were seen once. The ten largest make up approximately 0.07% of the sample. The intended sense of this specimen's time point label: cells obtained before transplantation from donor or recipient. The sample in question was unstimulated CD8+ T cells sorted from spleen or lymph node cells, obtained before transplant. These receptors originate from a human donor who was the organ donor for an intestinal transplant.

CDR3 protein: CASSFLSGRSTDTQYF. Here the CDR3 DNA reads TGTGCCAGCAGTTTTTTGTCGGGAAGAAGCACAGATACGCAGTATTTT. The chain uses TRBV28 and TRBJ2-3; a weak D match, TRBD2 (5 bases). The CDR3 spans 16 residues. Germline V gives CDR1 MDHEN, CDR2 SYDVKM. V dropped 3 bases and J dropped 0 bases, with 13 bases sitting between them.

V usage is TRBV27 and J usage is TRBJ1-6; weak D call: TRBD1 (5 bases). Trimming stripped 0 bases from V and 7 bases from J, with 16 bases between. Per the germline V gene, CDR1 is MNHEY and CDR2 is SMNVEV (reference sequence). CDR3 length equals 17 residues. CDR3: CASSLSFGGGVNSPLHF. CDR3 nucleotides: TGTGCCAGCAGTTTATCGTTTGGCGGGGGAGTGAATTCACCCCTCCACTTT.

The V and J genes are TRBV4-1 and TRBJ1-1; D not resolved. Trimming stripped 0 bases from V and 7 bases from J, with 6 bases between. Germline CDR1 is MGHRA and CDR2 is YSYEKL. The length of the CDR3 is 12 residues. CDR3 coding DNA: TGCGCCAGCAGCCAAGATAGTTATGAAGCTTTCTTT. It translates to CASSQDSYEAFF.

The chain uses TRBV7-8 and TRBJ2-2, with D perhaps TRBD2 (6 bases). The CDR3 is 18 residues long. Trimming stripped 5 bases from V and 6 bases from J, with 25 bases between. CDR1 is SGHVS and CDR2 is FQNEAQ in the germline V gene. The CDR3 region has the DNA TGTGCCAGCAGCCTCGTGACCGTGGCGGGACCGCCCGCCGGGGAGCTGTTTTTT. This encodes CASSLVTVAGPPAGELFF.

The chain links TRBV7-9 to TRBJ2-1, with 12 positions matching TRBD2. From germline, CDR1 is SEHNR and CDR2 FQNEAQ (reference sequence). V shed 5 bases and J 2 bases; nucleotides not matched to a gene: 4. The CDR3 covers 16 residues. The CDR3 DNA sequence: TGTGCCAGCAGCCCTGGGACTAGCGGGCCCTACAATGAGCAGTTCTTC. Residues: CASSPGTSGPYNEQFF.

The rearrangement joins TRBV19 to TRBJ1-1; D possibly corresponds to TRBD1 (5 bases). The CDR3 is 13 residues long. Trimming pared 3 bases from V and 4 bases from J, leaving 9 bases between. The V gene's germline CDR1 is LNHDA and CDR2 SQIVND (reference sequence). The CDR3 nucleotides are TGTGCCAGTAGTATTGCCAGGGCCACTGAAGCTTTCTTT. Amino acids: CASSIARATEAFF.

This chain joins TRBV7-9 and TRBJ2-2, with TRBD1 identical over 9 bases. The V segment lost 3 bases and the J segment 7 bases; nucleotides outside the gene matches: 15. From germline, CDR1 is SEHNR and CDR2 FQNEAQ (reference sequence). This CDR3 is built from 18 residues. The CDR3 DNA follows: TGTGCCAGCAGCTTTGGTTTGGCACAGGGGGCATTGGGCGGGGAGCTGTTTTTT. Its protein product is CASSFGLAQGALGGELFF.

This chain uses TRBV5-1 with TRBJ2-1; 7 bases are a match to TRBD2. J was trimmed by 2 bases and V by 0 bases; bases with no gene match: 5. The CDR3 is 16 residues long. Germline V gene lookup returns CDR1 SGHRS and CDR2 YFSETQ. DNA of the CDR3: TGCGCCAGCAGCTTGGGCCGGGACTACCCCTACAATGAGCAGTTCTTC. Amino acids: CASSLGRDYPYNEQFF.

V usage is TRBV4-1 and J usage is TRBJ2-5; 13 bases map to TRBD2. Germline CDR1 MGHRA, CDR2 YSYEKL. The CDR3 contains 17 residues. V was pared by 5 bases and J by 2 bases, with 8 bases of the junction left unmatched. The chain's CDR3 is CASSDFGLAGVQETQYF. The DNA of the CDR3 is TGCGCCAGCAGCGATTTTGGACTAGCGGGGGTTCAAGAGACCCAGTACTTC.

This clone was seen just once. This chain links TRBV7-6 with TRBJ2-1; 9 positions agree with TRBD2. Germline lookup yields CDR1 SGHVS and CDR2 FNYEAQ. This CDR3 has 16 amino acids. Trimming took 1 base from V and 8 from J; bases not matched to a gene: 9. The CDR3 sequence is CASSLVPSGAGHEQFF. DNA of the CDR3: TGTGCCAGCAGCTTAGTTCCTAGCGGGGCTGGGCATGAGCAGTTCTTC.

This chain connects TRBV28 to TRBJ2-1; D may be TRBD1 (5 bases). CDR3 length equals 15 residues. Deletions cut 2 bases from V and 3 bases from J, with 11 bases between. The germline CDR1 and CDR2 sequences are MDHEN and SYDVKM. Here the CDR3 DNA reads TGTGCCAGCAGTTTAGGGGCGGTCCTCTACAATGAGCAGTTCTTC. As protein: CASSLGAVLYNEQFF.

The rearrangement links TRBV11-2 to TRBJ1-2, with 7 bases identical to TRBD1. The CDR3 length is 15 residues. V was clipped by 1 base and J by 8 bases; unmatched bases: 10. In germline, CDR1 is SGHAT, CDR2 FQNNGV. The CDR3 region is CASSLGSARGEGYTF. As DNA, the CDR3 is TGTGCCAGCAGCTTAGGAAGTGCCAGGGGGGAAGGCTACACCTTC.

This clone was picked up a small number of times. The genes are TRBV4-1 and TRBJ2-7, with a weak D call TRBD1 (7 bases). Trimming pared 1 base from V and 6 bases from J, leaving 13 bases between. Germline V gene data show CDR1 as MGHRA and CDR2 as YSYEKL. The CDR3 has 14 amino acids. CDR3 nucleotides: TGCGCCAGCAGCCAAGTGGAGGGGGCCGGCGAGCAGTACTTC. This gives the protein CASSQVEGAGEQYF.